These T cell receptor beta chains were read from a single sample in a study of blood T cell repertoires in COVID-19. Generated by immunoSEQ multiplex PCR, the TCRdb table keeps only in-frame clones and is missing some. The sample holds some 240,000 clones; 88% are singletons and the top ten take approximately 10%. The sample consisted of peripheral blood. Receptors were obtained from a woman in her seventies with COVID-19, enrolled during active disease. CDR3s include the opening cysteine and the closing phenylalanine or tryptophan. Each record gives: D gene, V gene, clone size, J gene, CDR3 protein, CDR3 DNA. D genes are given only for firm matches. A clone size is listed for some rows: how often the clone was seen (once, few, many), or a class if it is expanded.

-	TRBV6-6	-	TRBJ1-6	CASSYQGDNSPLHF	TGTGCCAGCAGTTATCAGGGCGACAATTCACCCCTCCACTTT
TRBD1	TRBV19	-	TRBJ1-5	CASSYRDRGYNQPQHF	TGTGCCAGTAGTTACCGGGACAGGGGGTACAATCAGCCCCAGCATTTT
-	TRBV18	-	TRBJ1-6	CASSPGSDDSPLHF	TGTGCCAGCTCACCCGGGTCAGACGATTCACCCCTCCACTTT
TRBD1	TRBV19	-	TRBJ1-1	CASSTQGASGEAFF	TGTGCCAGTAGTACACAGGGGGCCTCGGGTGAAGCTTTCTTT
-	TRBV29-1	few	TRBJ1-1	CSVEETVTEAFF	TGCAGCGTTGAAGAAACTGTTACTGAAGCTTTCTTT
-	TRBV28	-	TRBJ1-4	CASSLVGVATNEKLFF	TGTGCCAGCAGTTTAGTAGGGGTTGCAACTAATGAAAAACTGTTTTTT
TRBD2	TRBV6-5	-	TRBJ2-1	CASSAGTSDYNEQFF	TGTGCCAGCAGCGCAGGGACTAGCGATTACAATGAGCAGTTCTTC
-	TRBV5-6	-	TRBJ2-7	CASGFFGQNSYEQYF	TGTGCCAGCGGATTTTTCGGACAGAACTCCTACGAGCAGTACTTC
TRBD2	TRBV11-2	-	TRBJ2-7	CASSLGTSGRYSYEQYF	TGTGCCAGCAGCTTAGGGACTAGCGGGAGGTACTCCTACGAGCAGTACTTC
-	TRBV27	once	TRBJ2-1	CASRFFWGDEQFF	TGTGCCAGCAGATTCTTTTGGGGGGATGAGCAGTTCTTC
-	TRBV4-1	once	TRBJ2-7	CASSQTTYEQYF	TGCGCCAGCAGTCAAACTACCTACGAGCAGTACTTC
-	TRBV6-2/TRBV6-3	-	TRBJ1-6	CASSYSDRGYNSPLHF	TGTGCCAGCAGTTATTCGGATCGGGGCTATAATTCACCCCTCCACTTT
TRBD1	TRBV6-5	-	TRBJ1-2	CASRKMTGGYGYTF	TGTGCCAGCAGGAAGATGACAGGGGGCTATGGCTACACCTTC
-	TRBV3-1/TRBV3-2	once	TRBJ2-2	CASSLSQGSGELFF	TGTGCCAGCAGCCTTTCACAGGGCTCCGGGGAGCTGTTTTTT
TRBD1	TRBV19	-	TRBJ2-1	CASSRGTGDPNEQFF	TGTGCCAGTAGTAGAGGGACAGGGGACCCCAATGAGCAGTTCTTC
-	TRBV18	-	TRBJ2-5	CASSPTGETQYF	TGTGCCAGCTCACCTACGGGAGAGACCCAGTACTTC
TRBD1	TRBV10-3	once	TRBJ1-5	CAITGTDSNQPQHF	TGTGCCATCACGGGGACAGATAGCAATCAGCCCCAGCATTTT
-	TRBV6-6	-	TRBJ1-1	CASSRDRSENTEAFF	TGTGCCAGCAGTAGAGACAGGTCAGAGAACACTGAAGCTTTCTTT
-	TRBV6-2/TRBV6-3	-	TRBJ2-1	CASSGGGRSGNEQFF	TGTGCCAGCAGTGGCGGCGGCCGCTCGGGCAATGAGCAGTTCTTC
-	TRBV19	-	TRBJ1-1	CASSTHSGMNTEAFF	TGTGCCAGTAGTACTCACTCAGGGATGAACACTGAAGCTTTCTTT
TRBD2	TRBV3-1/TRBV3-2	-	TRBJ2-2	CASSLGGSNTGELFF	TGTGCCAGCAGCCTTGGCGGGAGTAACACCGGGGAGCTGTTTTTT
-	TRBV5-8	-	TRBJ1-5	CASSWVGRVHQPQHF	TGTGCCAGCAGCTGGGTGGGCAGGGTCCATCAGCCCCAGCATTTT
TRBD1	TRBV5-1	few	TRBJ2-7	CASSQQGTYEQYF	TGCGCCAGCAGCCAACAGGGGACCTACGAGCAGTACTTC
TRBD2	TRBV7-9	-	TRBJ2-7	CASSFKKRLAGVHEQYF	TGTGCCAGCAGCTTTAAAAAGCGCCTAGCGGGAGTCCACGAGCAGTACTTC
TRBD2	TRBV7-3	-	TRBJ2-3	CASSLTITSGRVSTDTQYF	TGTGCCAGCAGCTTAACGATAACTAGCGGGAGGGTTAGCACAGATACGCAGTATTTT
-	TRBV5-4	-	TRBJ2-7	CASSLFPNPEQYF	TGTGCCAGCAGCTTATTTCCCAATCCCGAGCAGTACTTC
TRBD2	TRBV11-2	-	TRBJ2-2	CASTPGLAGDTGELFF	TGTGCCAGCACCCCCGGACTAGCGGGAGACACCGGGGAGCTGTTTTTT
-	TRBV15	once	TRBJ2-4	CATEASGSYIQYF	TGTGCCACCGAAGCAAGCGGGTCTTACATTCAGTACTTC
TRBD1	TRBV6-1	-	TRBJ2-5	CASSEATGTGEETQYF	TGTGCCAGCAGTGAAGCGACCGGGACAGGGGAAGAGACCCAGTACTTC
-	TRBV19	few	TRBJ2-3	CASSIVVRGTQYF	TGTGCCAGTAGTATAGTAGTCCGTGGTACGCAGTATTTT
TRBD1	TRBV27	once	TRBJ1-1	CASRKKTGGTMNTEAFF	TGTGCCAGCAGAAAAAAGACAGGGGGAACGATGAACACTGAAGCTTTCTTT
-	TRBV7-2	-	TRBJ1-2	CASSFPGGRDYGYTF	TGTGCCAGCAGCTTTCCAGGAGGTCGGGACTATGGCTACACCTTC
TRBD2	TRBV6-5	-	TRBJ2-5	CASSYATLAGETQYF	TGTGCCAGCAGTTACGCCACGCTAGCGGGTGAGACCCAGTACTTC
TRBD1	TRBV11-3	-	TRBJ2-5	CASRPGQGQTQYF	TGTGCCAGCAGACCCGGACAGGGTCAGACCCAGTACTTC
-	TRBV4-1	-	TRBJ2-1	CASSQEGTEYNEQFF	TGCGCCAGCAGCCAAGAAGGAACGGAGTACAATGAGCAGTTCTTC
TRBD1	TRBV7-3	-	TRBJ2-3	CASSSTGQGTDTQYF	TGTGCCAGCAGCTCAACGGGACAGGGGACAGATACGCAGTATTTT
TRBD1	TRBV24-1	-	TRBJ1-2	CATSVGTGGFYGYTF	TGTGCCACCAGCGTTGGGACAGGAGGATTCTATGGCTACACCTTC
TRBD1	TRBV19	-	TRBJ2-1	CASSARDRAHNEQFF	TGTGCCAGTAGTGCCCGGGACAGGGCTCACAATGAGCAGTTCTTC
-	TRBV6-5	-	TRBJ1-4	CASRGLGQNNEKLFF	TGTGCCAGCAGAGGCCTAGGACAGAATAATGAAAAACTGTTTTTT
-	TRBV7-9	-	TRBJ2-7	CASFRLVGEQYF	TGTGCCAGCTTCCGCCTTGTCGGCGAGCAGTACTTC
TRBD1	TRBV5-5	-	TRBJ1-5	CASSWDRVRAPQHF	TGTGCCAGCAGCTGGGACAGGGTACGAGCGCCCCAGCATTTT
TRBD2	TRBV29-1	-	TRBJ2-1	CSVEEISGGGRNEQFF	TGCAGCGTTGAAGAAATATCGGGAGGGGGGAGGAATGAGCAGTTCTTC
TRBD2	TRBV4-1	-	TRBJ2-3	CASSLVSGRRDTQYF	TGCGCCAGCAGCCTTGTTAGCGGGAGGCGCGATACGCAGTATTTT
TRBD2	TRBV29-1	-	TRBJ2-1	CSAAGVRNEQFF	TGCAGCGCGGCGGGAGTCCGGAATGAGCAGTTCTTC
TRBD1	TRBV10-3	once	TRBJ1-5	CAISEISGGQPQHF	TGTGCCATCAGTGAGATCTCAGGGGGGCAGCCCCAGCATTTT
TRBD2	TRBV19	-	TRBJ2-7	CASSNRTSGRISHEQYF	TGTGCCAGTAGTAATCGGACTAGCGGGAGGATTTCCCACGAGCAGTACTTC
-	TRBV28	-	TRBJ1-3	CASNPGDSGNTIYF	TGTGCCAGCAACCCCGGGGACTCTGGAAACACCATATATTTT
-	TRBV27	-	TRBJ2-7	CASSSGDYEQYF	TGTGCCAGCAGTTCCGGGGATTACGAGCAGTACTTC